The following is a T cell receptor beta chain sequence with its context. Its antigen is currently unknown. The CDR3 extends over 15 amino acids. The germline gives CDR1 SGHAT, CDR2 FQNNGV. These data originate in a study of monozygotic twins with inflammatory bowel disease. Notes on the study in general: Discrimination among different T cell subtypes was not achievable. Among twins, concordant and discordant pairs did not differ in repertoire similarity, possibly from limited power.

The authors used approximately 3.5 ug of total RNA per TCR library. Molecular identifiers with 6-nucleotide sample barcodes were added during cDNA synthesis via template switching. After re-calling the 5' RACE reads, TCRdb lists one entry per CDR3 protein, DNA absent. This sample lists just over 300,000 distinct CDR3 sequences; its ten largest clones have approximately 5.4%. The sample was blood. This receptor was identified in a human donor with ulcerative colitis or Crohn's disease, or a healthy co-twin of an affected twin (not recorded which). The chain joins TRBV11-2 to TRBJ1-5; the D call from TCRdb, TRBD1, cannot be confirmed without DNA. The CDR3 region is CASSLEGTGFQPQHF. Looking up the rest from reference TRBV11-2 and TRBJ1-5 gives the full variable domain: EAGVAQSPRYKIIEKRQSVAFWCNPISGHATLYWYQQILGQGPKLLIQFQNNGVVDDSQLPKDRFSAERLKGVDSTLKIQPAKLEDSAVYLCASSLEGTGFQPQHFGDGTRLSIL.